These 19 T cell receptor beta chains originate from one sample sequenced in a study of blood T cell repertoires in COVID-19. The assay was immunoSEQ multiplex PCR, and TCRdb's table has in-frame clones only and misses some. The sample gives about half a million clones, approximately 92% of which show up once; about 0.91% is in the top ten. What was sequenced was peripheral blood. The receptors here all came from a man aged 18 to 35 with COVID-19, enrolled during active disease.

The rearrangement links TRBV28 to TRBJ2-1; TRBD1 is a possible D gene (6 bases). The CDR3 totals 13 residues. Trimming took 2 bases from V and 7 from J, leaving 9 bases between them. Germline V gene data show CDR1 as MDHEN and CDR2 as SYDVKM. The CDR3 coding sequence is TGTGCCAGCAGTTTAGACAGGCGGAATGAGCAGTTCTTC. It specifies CASSLDRRNEQFF.

The CDR3 is CASSLQYRGGSYNEQFF. DNA of the CDR3: TGTGCCAGCAGCCTGCAATACCGGGGGGGATCCTACAATGAGCAGTTCTTC. This chain connects TRBV13 to TRBJ2-1; TRBD2 matches at 8 bases. CDR3 length equals 17 residues. V gave up 5 bases and J gave up 1 base; unmatched junction bases: 10. Germline values: CDR1 PRHDT, CDR2 FYEKMQ (reference sequence).

This clone was detected only once. The chain links TRBV18 to TRBJ2-5; TRBD1 is a possible D gene (5 bases). The CDR3 totals 14 residues. Trimming stripped 2 bases from V and 2 bases from J, with 9 bases between. CDR1 and CDR2 from the germline V gene are KGHSH and LQKENI. The CDR3 DNA reads as TGTGCCAGCTCACCAGGTAGGGGACAAGAGACCCAGTACTTC. This sequence encodes CASSPGRGQETQYF.

J is TRBJ1-1 and V is TRBV25-1, with D unresolved. CDR3 length: 15 residues. Germline V gene data show CDR1 as MGHDK and CDR2 as SYGVNS. Deletions cut 8 bases from V and 1 base from J, with 17 bases between. CDR3 in DNA: TGTGCCAGCGTAGCTAATTTTTATGAGAACACTGAAGCTTTCTTT. This gives the protein CASVANFYENTEAFF.

The V gene is TRBV13, the J gene TRBJ2-7; D is perhaps TRBD1 (6 bases). V dropped 3 bases and J dropped 3 bases, with 12 bases sitting between them. The CDR3 runs to 14 residues. Germline V lookup: CDR1 PRHDT, CDR2 FYEKMQ (reference sequence). The CDR3 region has the DNA TGTGCCAGCAGCTTGCTAGGGGGAATCTACGAGCAGTACTTC. It codes for CASSLLGGIYEQYF.

J is TRBJ2-7 and V is TRBV9, with D possibly matching TRBD2 (6 bases). The CDR3 sequence is 13 residues long. Trimming pared 0 bases from V and 7 bases from J, leaving 11 bases between. The germline V gene encodes CDR1 SGDLS and CDR2 YYNGEE. CDR3 DNA sequence: TGTGCCAGCAGCGTAGACCAGGCGGGGGAGCAGTACTTC. This gives the protein CASSVDQAGEQYF. The full variable domain, in which reference TRBV9 and TRBJ2-7 provide the parts outside the CDR3, is DSGVTQTPKHLITATGQRVTLRCSPRSGDLSVYWYQQSLDQGLQFLIQYYNGEERAKGNILERFSAQQFPDLHSELNLSSLELGDSALYFCASSVDQAGEQYFGPGTRLTVT.

This chain uses TRBV6-2 or TRBV6-3 with TRBJ2-5; perhaps TRBD2 as D (5 bases). Trimming removed 5 bases from V and 5 bases from J, with 18 bases in between. This CDR3 region has 15 residues. Germline CDR1 is MNHEY and CDR2 is SVGEGT. In DNA form, the CDR3 reads TGTGCCAGCAGTACCACGGTGGAATCGGGGGAGACCCAGTACTTC. It specifies CASSTTVESGETQYF.

The chain couples TRBV30 to TRBJ1-2; TRBD1 matches 7 bases. This CDR3 spans 12 amino acids. From germline, CDR1 is GTSNPN and CDR2 SVGIG (reference sequence). The V gene end was trimmed by 0 bases and the J gene end by 7 bases; junction bases not matched to a gene: 2. This CDR3 is CAWSVSGGGYTF. CDR3 DNA sequence: TGTGCCTGGAGTGTGTCAGGGGGTGGCTACACCTTC.

The V and J genes are TRBV19 and TRBJ1-4, with D unclear. Between the trimmed V and J ends, which lost 4 bases and 8 bases, there was a span of 11 bases. Germline CDR1 and CDR2: LNHDA and SQIVND (reference sequence). The CDR3 is 13 amino acids. DNA for the CDR3: TGTGCCAGTAGTACAGGCGCGGGCGAAAAACTGTTTTTT. Amino acid sequence: CASSTGAGEKLFF.

The genes are TRBV29-1 and TRBJ2-1; the D is unclear. With 0 bases removed from V and 3 bases from J, the gap between germline ends came to 6 bases. The CDR3 has 13 residues. The germline V gene encodes CDR1 SQVTM and CDR2 ANQGSEA. For the CDR3, the DNA is TGCAGCGTTGAAGAAGGCGGCTACAATGAGCAGTTCTTC. This translates into CSVEEGGYNEQFF.

V usage is TRBV5-1 and J usage is TRBJ1-1; D uncertain. This CDR3 is 14 amino acids long. Germline V gene sequence: CDR1 SGHRS, CDR2 YFSETQ. Trimming pared 2 bases from V and 3 bases from J, leaving 11 bases between. CDR3 loop: CASSFESVDTEAFF. The CDR3 DNA reads as TGCGCCAGCAGCTTCGAGAGTGTGGACACTGAAGCTTTCTTT.

The chain joins TRBV7-9 to TRBJ2-3; the D gene is possibly TRBD1 (5 bases). Germline CDR1 and CDR2: SEHNR and FQNEAQ (reference sequence). The length of the CDR3 is 16 residues. The germline V and J ends were trimmed by 0 bases and 5 bases, with 15 bases remaining between them. The DNA of the CDR3 is TGTGCCAGCAGCTTAGCCCCAGGGAAAAAAAAAGATACGCAGTATTTT. Translated, it gives CASSLAPGKKKDTQYF.

The J gene is TRBJ2-5, the V gene TRBV7-9; 14 bases are shared with TRBD2. V lost 4 bases and J lost 7; bases outside the gene matches: 14. The CDR3 spans 18 residues. Germline values: CDR1 SEHNR, CDR2 FQNEAQ (reference sequence). The CDR3 nucleotides are TGTGCCAGCAGCTACCAACGGACTAGCGGGAGGCAGTATCCGACCCAGTACTTC. This codes for CASSYQRTSGRQYPTQYF.

As to this clone: At the DNA level, this CDR3 is encoded by other sequences in the same sample as well. V gene TRBV27 combines with J gene TRBJ2-3, with D possibly TRBD2 on 7 matching bases. CDR1 is MNHEY, CDR2 SMNVEV, per germline (reference sequence). The CDR3 spans 13 residues. Trimming left V 3 bases short and J 5 bases short, with 9 bases between. For the CDR3, the DNA is TGTGCCAGCAGTTTGGGGGGGCTAGATACGCAGTATTTT. Its protein product is CASSLGGLDTQYF.

This clone was seen just once. The gene calls are TRBV29-1 and TRBJ2-3, with D perhaps matching TRBD1 (6 bases). Between the trimmed V and J ends, which lost 4 bases and 2 bases, there was a span of 19 bases. CDR1 and CDR2 from the germline V gene are SQVTM and ANQGSEA. This CDR3 spans 16 amino acids. The CDR3: CSVGYRASEDTDTQYF. The DNA of the CDR3 is TGCAGCGTTGGTTACAGGGCCTCAGAGGACACAGATACGCAGTATTTT.

The rearrangement links TRBV19 to TRBJ2-2; 7 bases match TRBD2. CDR3 length: 16 residues. From germline, CDR1 is LNHDA and CDR2 SQIVND (reference sequence). With V trimmed by 3 bases and J by 0 bases, 4 bases remained unmatched. The CDR3 DNA is TGTGCCAGTAGTATGGCTAGCGGAGCGAACACCGGGGAGCTGTTTTTT. Amino acid sequence: CASSMASGANTGELFF.

This clone was observed a single time. The chain joins TRBV3-1 (or the pseudogene TRBV3-2) to TRBJ2-6; D call uncertain. Germline V lookup: CDR1 LGHDT, CDR2 YNNKEL (reference sequence). Trimming pared 4 bases from V and 6 bases from J, leaving 10 bases between. The CDR3 is 14 residues long. CDR3 protein: CASSPTRSANVLTF. The CDR3 bases are TGTGCCAGCAGCCCTACCCGTTCGGCCAACGTCCTGACTTTC.

This clone has just one count. The rearrangement links TRBV6-5 to TRBJ2-7, with D perhaps TRBD1 (6 bases). Germline assignment: CDR1 MNHEY and CDR2 SVGAGI. This CDR3 comprises 13 residues. With 6 bases removed from V and 2 bases from J, the gap between germline ends came to 11 bases. This CDR3 is CASRRQDTYEQYF. The CDR3 DNA reads as TGTGCCAGCAGGCGACAGGATACCTACGAGCAGTACTTC.

The V gene is TRBV21-1, the J gene TRBJ2-7; TRBD2, the table's D call, lacks a check against the DNA. TRBV21-1 is assigned pseudogene status. The CDR3 totals 15 residues. CDR3 residues: CASSEGGSGPYEQYF. CDR3 in DNA: TGTGCCAGCAGCGAAGGAGGCAGCGGACCCTACGAGCAGTACTTC.